This record looks at one TCR beta chain sequence and its context. At the DNA level, this CDR3 is encoded by other sequences in the same sample as well. The data originate from a study of technical replicates of blood from a handful of donors. TCRdb keeps only in-frame clones here, not all; method: immunoSEQ multiplex PCR. The table includes roughly 57,000 clones, roughly 96% detected once. The V gene's germline CDR1 is SGHRS and CDR2 YFSETQ. Trimming at V came to 4 bases and at J to 4 bases, leaving 3 bases not matched to a gene. The CDR3 has 14 amino acids. This sequence joins TRBV5-1 and TRBJ2-1; 9 nucleotides line up with TRBD2. The sequence was collected from a human donor in good health. Some clones in this sample may be carry-over from other donors' samples. Sequences were obtained from PBMCs. Here the CDR3 reads CASSSSGGYNEQFF. DNA of the CDR3: TGCGCCAGCAGCAGTAGCGGGGGTTACAATGAGCAGTTCTTC.